This record covers a single TCR beta chain. Clones were sequenced by immunoSEQ multiplex PCR, and TCRdb holds only the in-frame ones, with some missing. The table lists about 83,000 clones, roughly 87% of them singletons. The CDR3 runs 14 residues. The germline V gene encodes CDR1 MRHNA and CDR2 SNTAGT. Trimming stripped 3 bases from V and 2 bases from J, with 7 bases between. This sample is drawn from a study of PD-L1 blockade in urothelial cancer. Per patient, between 1 and 8 samples were collected at pretreatment and on-treatment time points. The TCR comes from an older woman with urothelial cancer. The chain uses TRBV6-4 and TRBJ2-2; D is undetermined. Sequenced material: PBMCs, taken around atezolizumab (anti-PD-L1) treatment. CDR3 protein: CASSEQPNTGELFF. The CDR3 coding sequence is TGTGCCAGCAGTGAACAGCCCAACACCGGGGAGCTGTTTTTT.